Below are 17 T cell receptor beta chains sequenced from a single sample in a study of radiotherapy plus CTLA-4 blockade in lung cancer. Produced via immunoSEQ multiplex PCR; TCRdb's table is partial and in-frame only. In the table there are around 72,000 clones, about 80% of which are singletons. The starting material was peripheral blood, obtained from a patient treated with radiotherapy plus ipilimumab. These receptors all come from a human donor with non-small cell lung cancer who had a complete response to radiotherapy plus ipilimumab.

This chain connects TRBV6-6 to TRBJ2-5; TRBD2 matches at 7 bases. Germline V gene data show CDR1 as MNHNY and CDR2 as SVGAGI (reference sequence). V shed 0 bases and J 2 bases; nucleotides not matched to a gene: 3. The CDR3 has 15 residues. The CDR3 sequence: CASSYSSGGQETQYF. The DNA for the CDR3 is TGTGCCAGCAGTTACTCGTCCGGGGGGCAAGAGACCCAGTACTTC.

The chain uses TRBV5-6 and TRBJ2-3, with 10 bases that match TRBD1. J was trimmed by 4 bases and V by 1 base; bases with no gene match: 3. The V gene's germline CDR1 is SGHDT and CDR2 YYEEEE. This CDR3 region has 15 residues. For the CDR3, the DNA is TGTGCCAGCAGCTTGATCGGGACAGGGGCAGATACGCAGTATTTT. Translated, it gives CASSLIGTGADTQYF.

In DNA form, the CDR3 reads TGTGCCAGCAGTGACTTTAAGCGGGGGGGTTGGGAGACCCAGTACTTC. It codes for CASSDFKRGGWETQYF. This rearrangement joins TRBV25-1 to TRBJ2-5; TRBD2 matches at 10 bases. The CDR3 has 16 residues. CDR1 MGHDK and CDR2 SYGVNS come from the germline V gene. The V segment lost 3 bases and the J segment 5 bases; nucleotides outside the gene matches: 9.

The rearrangement links TRBV9 to TRBJ1-4; TRBD1 matches at 7 bases. The CDR3 is 16 residues long. In germline, CDR1 is SGDLS, CDR2 YYNGEE. Trimming cost V 2 bases and J 8 bases; bases outside gene matches: 12. The CDR3, as DNA: TGTGCCAGCAGCGTGGGACAGACCACTCAGGGGGAAAAACTGTTTTTT. Protein: CASSVGQTTQGEKLFF.

The rearrangement uses TRBV6-1 and TRBJ1-5; 7 bases fit TRBD1. J was trimmed by 9 bases and V by 4 bases; bases with no gene match: 9. CDR3 length: 14 residues. Germline-derived CDR1 and CDR2 are MNHNS and SASEGT. CDR3 bases: TGTGCCAGCAGTGGCCGACAGGGCTTATTGCCCCAGCATTTT. Translation gives CASSGRQGLLPQHF.

The V call is TRBV27, the J call TRBJ2-7; D ambiguous. CDR1 and CDR2 (germline): MNHEY, SMNVEV (reference sequence). V was pared by 5 bases and J by 3 bases, with 11 bases between. The CDR3 runs to 13 residues. The CDR3 DNA is TGTGCCAGCAGTCCTCGGGCCAACTACGAGCAGTACGTC. Translating it yields CASSPRANYEQYV.

This chain joins TRBV2 and TRBJ1-5; TRBD1 is a possible D gene (5 bases). Germline CDR1 reads SNHLY; CDR2 reads FYNNEI. V lost 7 bases and J lost 7, with 14 bases in between. The CDR3 spans 13 residues. This CDR3 is CASILLEGQPQHF. The CDR3 coding sequence is TGTGCCAGCATTCTACTGGAGGGGCAGCCCCAGCATTTT.

This clone has more than one count but fewer than ten. Relative to the germline gene, one junction end is altered; a read error may explain this. V and J are TRBV4-1 and TRBJ1-1; the D gene is possibly TRBD1 (6 bases). Germline-derived CDR1 and CDR2 are MGHRA and YSYEKL. The CDR3 covers 16 residues. CDR3 bases: TGCGCCAGCAGCGAAGAAGGGGGGAAGGGGAACACTGAAGCTTTCTTT. Its protein is CASSEEGGKGNTEAFF.

The chain is built from TRBV6-4 and TRBJ1-2, with D uncertain. Trimming cost V 3 bases and J 6 bases, with 11 bases left between them. The V gene's germline CDR1 is MRHNA and CDR2 SNTAGT. The CDR3 has 13 amino acids. The DNA for the CDR3 is TGTGCCAGCAGTGAGTCAGGAAGAAATGGCTACACCTTC. Its translation is CASSESGRNGYTF.

The chain has TRBV10-3 and TRBJ2-7, with D maybe TRBD1 (6 bases). Trimming stripped 6 bases from V and 4 bases from J, with 13 bases between. This CDR3 spans 13 amino acids. Germline assignment: CDR1 ENHRY and CDR2 SYGVKD. The CDR3 nucleotides read TGTGCCATCAGCCAAGGACAGAAATACGAGCAGTACTTC. Protein: CAISQGQKYEQYF.

V usage is TRBV4-1 and J usage is TRBJ2-1; D might be TRBD1 (6 bases). Germline V lookup: CDR1 MGHRA, CDR2 YSYEKL. The CDR3 is 19 residues long. V dropped 0 bases and J dropped 1 base, with 19 bases sitting between them. The CDR3 DNA is TGCGCCAGCAGCCAAGATGGTGGGACAAGAGGGGGTTCCTACAATGAGCAGTTCTTC. Amino acids: CASSQDGGTRGGSYNEQFF.

The chain carries TRBV7-2 and TRBJ1-6; D unresolved. Per the germline V gene, CDR1 is SGHTA and CDR2 is FQGNSA. The CDR3 has 13 amino acids. Trimming took off 8 bases at V and 6 bases at J, with 11 bases between the two ends. CDR3 sequence: CASLLFPNSPLHF. The CDR3 DNA is TGTGCCAGCTTGCTTTTCCCTAATTCACCCCTCCACTTT.

V gene TRBV7-2 combines with J gene TRBJ1-1, with TRBD1 identical over 9 bases. This CDR3 region has 16 residues. V lost 1 base and J lost 5; bases outside the gene matches: 8. From germline, CDR1 is SGHTA and CDR2 FQGNSA. CDR3 sequence: CASSLDGTGRGTEAFF. The DNA for the CDR3 is TGTGCCAGCAGCTTAGACGGGACAGGGAGGGGGACTGAAGCTTTCTTT.

The gene calls are TRBV9 and TRBJ2-2; D is perhaps TRBD1 (6 bases). CDR3 length equals 14 residues. Between the trimmed V and J ends, which lost 1 base and 4 bases, there was a span of 8 bases. Germline CDR1 and CDR2: SGDLS and YYNGEE. The CDR3: CASSVNRVTGELFF. DNA for the CDR3: TGTGCCAGCAGCGTAAACAGGGTCACCGGGGAGCTGTTTTTT.

This rearrangement joins TRBV6-5 to TRBJ1-1; TRBD1 matches at 8 bases. Germline trimming cut 5 bases from V and 4 bases from J; bases unmatched to any gene: 6. Germline V gives CDR1 MNHEY, CDR2 SVGAGI. CDR3 length: 14 amino acids. CDR3 nucleotides: TGTGCCAGCAGTAGGCCGGGACAGGCCACTGAAGCTTTCTTT. Its protein is CASSRPGQATEAFF.

The chain recombines TRBV7-2 with TRBJ1-1, with 8 bases matching TRBD1. There are 14 residues in the CDR3. V lost 5 bases, J lost 7 bases, and 9 bases stayed unmatched. Germline V gene lookup returns CDR1 SGHTA and CDR2 FQGNSA. DNA for the CDR3: TGTGCCAGCAGCACTACAGGGGGGAGAATTGAAGCTTTCTTT. It is translated as CASSTTGGRIEAFF.

This clone has only a few counts. The V gene is TRBV7-9, the J gene TRBJ1-2, with 10 bases matching TRBD1. Germline V lookup: CDR1 SEHNR, CDR2 FQNEAQ (reference sequence). There are 16 residues in the CDR3. J lost 0 bases, V lost 4 bases, and 5 bases had no gene match. CDR3 loop: CASSWDRGSPNYGYTF. The CDR3 region has the DNA TGTGCCAGCAGCTGGGACAGGGGTAGCCCTAACTATGGCTACACCTTC.